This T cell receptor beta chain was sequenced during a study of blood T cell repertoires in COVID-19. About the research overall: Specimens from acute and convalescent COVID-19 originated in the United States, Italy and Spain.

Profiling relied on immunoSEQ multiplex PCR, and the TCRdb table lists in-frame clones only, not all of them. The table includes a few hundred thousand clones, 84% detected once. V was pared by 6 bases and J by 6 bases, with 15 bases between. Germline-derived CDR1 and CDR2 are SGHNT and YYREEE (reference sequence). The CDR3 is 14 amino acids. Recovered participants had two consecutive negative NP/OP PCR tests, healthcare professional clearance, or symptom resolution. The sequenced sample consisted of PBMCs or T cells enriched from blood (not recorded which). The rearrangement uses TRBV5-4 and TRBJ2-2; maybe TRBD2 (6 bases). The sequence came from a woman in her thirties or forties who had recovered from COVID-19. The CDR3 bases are TGTGCCAGCACCCCCGGGAGCTATTCCGGGGAGCTGTTTTTT. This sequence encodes CASTPGSYSGELFF.